These T cell receptor beta chains were read from a single sample in a study of cytomegalovirus exposure and HLA in healthy donors. Sequenced by immunoSEQ multiplex PCR; TCRdb stores in-frame clones only, minus some. The sample lists 210,000 or so clones, around 84% occurring once. The specimen was PBMCs. Receptors were obtained from a girl aged 2-10 years in good health and CMV-seronegative. Each CDR3 is given with its conserved first and last residue. The order of the fields is V gene, clone size, J gene, D gene, CDR3 protein, CDR3 DNA. A D gene is named only where the DNA matches it firmly. A clone size is listed for some rows: how often the clone was seen (once, few, many), or a class if it is expanded.

TRBV30,NA,TRBJ2-1,NA,CAWATVTEQFF,TGTGCCTGGGCGACAGTTACGGAGCAGTTCTTC
TRBV6-1,NA,TRBJ2-1,NA,CASSPIPQVNEQFF,TGTGCCAGCAGCCCGATCCCCCAGGTGAATGAGCAGTTCTTC
TRBV10-3,NA,TRBJ2-3,TRBD2,CAISESGLVRTDTQYF,TGTGCCATCAGTGAGTCGGGACTAGTGAGAACAGATACGCAGTATTTT
TRBV7-8,once,TRBJ2-2,NA,CASSQRTGSNTGELFF,TGTGCCAGCAGTCAAAGGACGGGATCGAACACCGGGGAGCTGTTTTTT
TRBV11-3,NA,TRBJ2-2,NA,CASSRGDFGELFF,TGTGCCAGCAGCCGCGGAGATTTCGGGGAGCTGTTTTTT
TRBV7-2,once,TRBJ2-5,NA,CASSLSPRTMVIQETQYF,TGTGCCAGCAGCTTATCGCCAAGGACTATGGTAATCCAAGAGACCCAGTACTTC
TRBV2,NA,TRBJ2-7,NA,CASSENSSYEQYF,TGTGCCAGCAGTGAAAATAGCTCCTACGAGCAGTACTTC
TRBV9,NA,TRBJ2-1,TRBD2,CANMRGDPSSYNEQFF,TGTGCCAACATGCGGGGGGACCCTAGCTCCTACAATGAGCAGTTCTTC
TRBV4-1,NA,TRBJ2-1,TRBD2,CASSQAGGRDEQFF,TGCGCCAGCAGCCAAGCGGGAGGGAGGGATGAGCAGTTCTTC
TRBV25-1,NA,TRBJ2-7,NA,CASSEGRNYEQYF,TGTGCCAGCAGTGAGGGCCGTAACTACGAGCAGTACTTC
TRBV28,NA,TRBJ1-1,TRBD1,CASSSAQGVTEAFF,TGTGCCAGCAGTTCGGCCCAGGGGGTAACTGAAGCTTTCTTT
TRBV5-4,NA,TRBJ2-1,TRBD1,CASSWGTAANEQFF,TGTGCCAGCAGCTGGGGGACAGCCGCCAATGAGCAGTTCTTC
TRBV7-9,NA,TRBJ2-7,NA,CASSQPAYEQYF,TGTGCCAGCAGCCAACCCGCGTACGAGCAGTACTTC
TRBV10-1,NA,TRBJ1-1,NA,CATSYAAPRGRVSTEAFF,TGCGCCACAAGTTATGCCGCCCCGCGGGGGCGGGTTTCCACTGAAGCTTTCTTT
TRBV10-1,NA,TRBJ2-3,TRBD2,CASSPGLAGGQYTQYF,TGCGCCAGCAGCCCGGGACTAGCGGGGGGGCAATATACGCAGTATTTT
TRBV6-1,NA,TRBJ2-7,NA,CASSSAIAEQYF,TGTGCCAGCAGTTCCGCTATAGCCGAGCAGTACTTC
TRBV11-2,once,TRBJ2-2,TRBD1,CASSATGVSAGELFF,TGTGCCAGCAGCGCGACAGGGGTGAGCGCCGGGGAGCTGTTTTTT
TRBV7-7,NA,TRBJ2-5,NA,CASSLGQGLAETQYF,TGTGCCAGCAGCTTAGGTCAGGGGTTAGCGGAGACCCAGTACTTC
TRBV9,NA,TRBJ2-6,TRBD2,CASSVLAGGLSGANVLTF,TGTGCCAGCAGCGTCCTAGCGGGAGGCCTCTCTGGGGCCAACGTCCTGACTTTC
TRBV2,NA,TRBJ2-2,TRBD2,CASNREGTSTGELFF,TGTGCCAGCAATCGTGAGGGGACTAGCACCGGGGAGCTGTTTTTT
TRBV11-2,NA,TRBJ2-7,TRBD1,CASSSGTVYEQYF,TGTGCCAGCAGCTCCGGGACAGTCTACGAGCAGTACTTC
TRBV5-4,NA,TRBJ2-7,NA,CASSPDEVPEYEQYF,TGTGCCAGCAGCCCCGATGAGGTGCCGGAGTACGAGCAGTACTTC
TRBV5-4,NA,TRBJ2-4,TRBD2,CASSSSGGAKNIQYF,TGTGCCAGCAGCTCGTCCGGGGGGGCCAAAAACATTCAGTACTTC
TRBV30,few,TRBJ2-5,TRBD2,CAWSWGLAPPRETQYF,TGTGCCTGGAGTTGGGGACTAGCGCCCCCGCGGGAGACCCAGTACTTC
TRBV5-6,NA,TRBJ1-1,TRBD1,CASSPGQGWSEAFF,TGTGCCAGCAGCCCCGGACAGGGGTGGTCTGAAGCTTTCTTT
TRBV28,NA,TRBJ1-6,TRBD1,CASSKGTGGRNSPLHF,TGTGCCAGCAGTAAAGGGACAGGGGGCCGAAATTCACCCCTCCACTTT
TRBV9,NA,TRBJ1-1,NA,CASSVVGVTGTEAFF,TGTGCCAGCAGCGTAGTAGGCGTAACAGGGACTGAAGCTTTCTTT
TRBV13,NA,TRBJ2-2,NA,CASISRGAGELFF,TGTGCCAGCATCTCGCGAGGCGCCGGGGAGCTGTTTTTT
TRBV6-1,NA,TRBJ1-2,NA,CASTSVPPLYF,TGTGCCAGCACTAGTGTCCCCCCACTCTACTTC
TRBV14,NA,TRBJ2-1,TRBD2,CASSQGTSVGYNEQFF,TGTGCCAGCAGCCAAGGGACTAGCGTGGGTTACAATGAGCAGTTCTTC
TRBV9,NA,TRBJ1-6,NA,CASSVGDSPLHF,TGTGCCAGCAGCGTCGGAGATTCACCCCTCCACTTT
TRBV19,few,TRBJ1-2,TRBD1,CASSITRGDGYTF,TGTGCCAGTAGTATAACCAGGGGGGATGGCTACACCTTC
TRBV5-1,NA,TRBJ2-7,TRBD1,CASSDRSKQYF,TGCGCCAGCTCGGACAGGTCGAAGCAGTACTTC
TRBV4-2,NA,TRBJ2-1,TRBD2,CASKGGWGQSYNEQFF,TGTGCCAGCAAGGGAGGGTGGGGTCAATCCTACAATGAGCAGTTCTTC
TRBV6-1,few,TRBJ2-7,NA,CASSDGGAVFSYEQYF,TGTGCCAGCAGTGACGGAGGCGCTGTCTTCTCCTACGAGCAGTACTTC
TRBV6-5,few,TRBJ1-4,NA,CASSLTGGKREKLFF,TGTGCCAGCAGCCTTACAGGAGGGAAAAGGGAAAAACTGTTTTTT
TRBV7-8,NA,TRBJ2-7,TRBD2,CASSFGRGGSYEQYF,TGTGCCAGCAGCTTCGGGCGGGGGGGCTCCTACGAGCAGTACTTC
TRBV6-1,NA,TRBJ2-2,TRBD2,CASSAQGLAGTGELFF,TGTGCCAGCAGTGCCCAGGGACTAGCGGGCACCGGGGAGCTGTTTTTT
TRBV21-1,NA,TRBJ1-2,NA,CASKVRAGYTF,TGTGCCAGCAAAGTCAGGGCTGGCTACACCTTC
TRBV29-1,few,TRBJ2-7,TRBD1,CSVEDRRTGSFDAEQYF,TGCAGCGTTGAAGATCGGCGGACAGGGTCATTCGACGCCGAGCAGTACTTC
TRBV10-3,few,TRBJ1-5,NA,CAISESYSNQPQHF,TGTGCCATCAGTGAGTCTTATAGCAATCAGCCCCAGCATTTT
TRBV5-5,NA,TRBJ1-5,NA,CASSLSPLQGANQPQHF,TGTGCCAGCAGCCTTTCTCCACTACAGGGCGCCAATCAGCCCCAGCATTTT
TRBV11-2,NA,TRBJ2-7,NA,CASSLDWREALSYEQYF,TGTGCCAGCAGCTTAGATTGGAGGGAGGCCCTCTCCTACGAGCAGTACTTC
TRBV6-4,NA,TRBJ1-2,TRBD1,CVATGTGNYGYTF,TGTGTCGCCACCGGGACAGGGAACTATGGCTACACCTTC
TRBV19,NA,TRBJ2-1,TRBD1,CASSTPDRGRYNEQFF,TGTGCCAGTAGTACCCCAGACAGGGGGCGGTACAATGAGCAGTTCTTC
TRBV5-8,few,TRBJ2-7,NA,CASSGGKSGDYEQYF,TGTGCCAGCAGTGGCGGGAAATCCGGGGACTACGAGCAGTACTTC
TRBV5-1,NA,TRBJ1-2,NA,CASSGSGDGYTF,TGCGCCAGCAGCGGATCAGGGGATGGCTACACCTTC
TRBV27,NA,TRBJ2-2,NA,CASSLSAGFLAGELFF,TGTGCCAGCAGTTTATCGGCGGGTTTTCTTGCCGGGGAGCTGTTTTTT
TRBV7-2,NA,TRBJ1-4,TRBD1,CASSSDRTNEKLFF,TGTGCCAGCAGCTCGGACAGGACTAATGAAAAACTGTTTTTT
TRBV19,NA,TRBJ1-5,NA,CASSMWGESNQPQHF,TGTGCCAGTAGTATGTGGGGGGAGAGCAATCAGCCCCAGCATTTT
TRBV9,once,TRBJ2-1,NA,CASSVVGGAIYNEQFF,TGTGCCAGTAGCGTAGTAGGCGGGGCCATCTACAATGAGCAGTTCTTC